Shown below are 21 T cell receptor beta chains from a single sample sequenced in a study of blood T cell repertoires in COVID-19. The assay was immunoSEQ multiplex PCR, and TCRdb's table has in-frame clones only and misses some. The sample lists 90,000 to 120,000 clones, approximately 89% occurring once. The material sequenced was peripheral blood. Receptors were obtained from a man in his sixties with acute or convalescent COVID-19.

The chain recombines TRBV5-1 with TRBJ1-2; maybe TRBD1 (6 bases). Trimming took off 0 bases at V and 6 bases at J, with 12 bases between the two ends. Looked up from germline, CDR1 is SGHRS and CDR2 is YFSETQ. This CDR3 has 14 amino acids. CDR3 in DNA: TGCGCCAGCAGCTTGGGGCAGGGGTATGATGGCTACACCTTC. It encodes CASSLGQGYDGYTF.

The chain recombines TRBV5-4 with TRBJ1-1; 7 nucleotides agree with TRBD1. Trimming cost V 4 bases and J 0 bases; bases outside gene matches: 9. The germline V gene has CDR1 SGHNT and CDR2 YYREEE (reference sequence). The CDR3 consists of 16 residues. This chain's CDR3 is CASSIYRGSMNTEAFF. The CDR3 nucleotides are TGTGCCAGCAGCATCTACAGGGGCAGCATGAACACTGAAGCTTTCTTT.

The rearrangement joins TRBV30 to TRBJ1-6, with TRBD1 as a possible D gene (5 bases). Germline V gene lookup returns CDR1 GTSNPN and CDR2 SVGIG (reference sequence). V was trimmed by 3 bases and J by 1 base, leaving 13 bases between them. There are 16 residues in the CDR3. CDR3 nucleotide sequence: TGTGCCTGGAGCCCCGGCGGGGCGTCCTATAATTCACCCCTCCACTTT. Its protein is CAWSPGGASYNSPLHF.

This chain links TRBV5-5 with TRBJ2-5; D ambiguous. Germline V gene sequence: CDR1 SGHKS, CDR2 YYEKEE (reference sequence). This CDR3 comprises 13 residues. Trimming shortened V by 0 bases and J by 2 bases, and 5 bases separated the two germline ends. CDR3 nucleotides: TGTGCCAGCAGCTTGGGCGATCAAGAGACCCAGTACTTC. Protein product: CASSLGDQETQYF.

The chain uses TRBV30 and TRBJ1-5; D may be TRBD1 (5 bases). Between the trimmed V and J ends, which lost 3 bases and 5 bases, there was a span of 11 bases. The CDR3 runs 13 residues. Germline CDR1 and CDR2: GTSNPN and SVGIG (reference sequence). The CDR3 DNA reads as TGTGCCTGGAGCGCAGGGTCCGATCAGCCCCAGCATTTT. This gives the protein CAWSAGSDQPQHF.

This chain joins TRBV9 and TRBJ2-1; 8 bases align to TRBD1. Germline values: CDR1 SGDLS, CDR2 YYNGEE. J lost 5 bases, V lost 5 bases, and 9 bases had no gene match. The CDR3 has 15 amino acids. Written as DNA, the CDR3 is TGTGCCAGCAGTACTCCGGGACAGGTTAACAATGAGCAGTTCTTC. This codes for CASSTPGQVNNEQFF.

The chain joins TRBV12-5 to TRBJ2-2, with D maybe TRBD1 (5 bases). The ends were cut back, 3 bases at V and 5 bases at J, with 13 bases in the middle. Germline CDR1 reads LGHNT; CDR2 reads FRNRAP. This CDR3 has 15 amino acids. CDR3 amino acids: CASGLGLSGTGELFF. CDR3 nucleotides: TGTGCTAGTGGTTTAGGGCTCTCAGGGACCGGGGAGCTGTTTTTT.

CDR3 protein: CASSSTRGTGGLATNEKLFF. The DNA for the CDR3 is TGTGCCAGCAGCTCTACCCGGGGGACAGGAGGACTAGCAACTAATGAAAAACTGTTTTTT. V is TRBV9 and J is TRBJ1-4; 8 bases match TRBD1. The CDR3 is 20 residues long. Germline lookup yields CDR1 SGDLS and CDR2 YYNGEE. With 4 bases clipped from V and 0 bases from J, the junction kept 17 bases outside the gene matches.

The CDR3 DNA reads TGCGCCAGCAGCGTCGGTCCGGGTCTAGCCAAAAACATTCAGTACTTC. This translates into CASSVGPGLAKNIQYF. The gene calls are TRBV5-1 and TRBJ2-4; D remains ambiguous. V lost 4 bases and J 0 bases, leaving 14 bases between the germline ends. Germline V gene lookup returns CDR1 SGHRS and CDR2 YFSETQ. The CDR3 extends over 16 amino acids.

CDR3 amino acids: CAWSVPGPAGYGYTF. CDR3 nucleotides: TGTGCCTGGAGTGTACCAGGGCCGGCAGGCTATGGCTACACCTTC. The chain couples TRBV30 to TRBJ1-2, with D possibly TRBD1 on 5 matching bases. The germline V and J ends were trimmed by 0 bases and 4 bases, with 15 bases remaining between them. Germline lookup yields CDR1 GTSNPN and CDR2 SVGIG (reference sequence). The CDR3 consists of 15 residues.

The rearrangement joins TRBV2 to TRBJ2-1, with D maybe TRBD1 (5 bases). CDR3 length: 14 residues. From germline, CDR1 is SNHLY and CDR2 FYNNEI. V dropped 4 bases and J dropped 0 bases, with 7 bases sitting between them. CDR3 coding DNA: TGTGCCAGCAGTGTAGGGGACTCCTACAATGAGCAGTTCTTC. Translated: CASSVGDSYNEQFF.

The rearrangement links TRBV10-2 to TRBJ2-1; perhaps TRBD1 as D (6 bases). V was shortened by 3 bases and J by 8 bases, with 14 bases between the two germline ends. The CDR3 loop spans 14 amino acids. In germline, CDR1 is WSHSY, CDR2 SAAADI. CDR3 protein: CASSDKGVRHEQFF. The CDR3 coding sequence is TGCGCCAGCAGTGACAAGGGGGTTAGGCATGAGCAGTTCTTC.

The chain has TRBV28 and TRBJ2-3, with 13 bases matching TRBD2. Germline V gene data show CDR1 as MDHEN and CDR2 as SYDVKM. After removal of 6 bases from V and 6 bases from J, the junction contained 6 bases not matched to a gene. CDR3 length: 15 residues. The CDR3 DNA follows: TGTGCCAGCAGGCGGACTAGCGGGAGAGGTGATACGCAGTATTTT. Protein product: CASRRTSGRGDTQYF.

The V and J genes are TRBV30 and TRBJ2-7; TRBD1 is a possible D gene (5 bases). With 1 base removed from V and 2 bases from J, the gap between germline ends came to 9 bases. From germline, CDR1 is GTSNPN and CDR2 SVGIG (reference sequence). This CDR3 has 13 residues. The CDR3 loop is CAWSDDSTYEQYF. The DNA of the CDR3 is TGTGCCTGGAGTGACGACAGTACCTACGAGCAGTACTTC.

The chain joins TRBV6-5 to TRBJ2-7; TRBD2 is a possible D gene (5 bases). Germline assignment: CDR1 MNHEY and CDR2 SVGAGI. The CDR3 length is 15 residues. Trimming left V 2 bases short and J 1 base short, with 12 bases between. The CDR3, as DNA: TGTGCCAGCAGTTACAGGGCTGGAGGTTCCTACGAGCAGTACTTC. Translating it yields CASSYRAGGSYEQYF.

This clone was counted only a few times. J is TRBJ2-7 and V is TRBV21-1; the table gives TRBD1 as D, unverified against the DNA. TRBV21-1 is a pseudogene locus. The CDR3 extends over 16 amino acids. The CDR3 DNA reads TGTGCCAGCAGGAGCTTTTTAGGGGGCAACTCCTACGAGCAGTACGTC. Its translation is CASRSFLGGNSYEQYV.

This clone was recorded once. The J gene is TRBJ2-1, the V gene TRBV7-3; D gene uncertain. Trimming stripped 4 bases from V and 7 bases from J, with 17 bases between. CDR3 length: 15 amino acids. Germline V gene lookup returns CDR1 SGHTA and CDR2 FQGTGA. The CDR3, as DNA: TGTGCCAGCAGCTCAACACCTACCCGCGGAAATGAGCAGTTCTTC. Translating gives CASSSTPTRGNEQFF. The full variable domain, rest sourced from reference TRBV7-3 and TRBJ2-1, is GAGVSQTPSNKVTEKGKYVELRCDPISGHTALYWYRQSLGQGPEFLIYFQGTGAADDSGLPNDRFFAVRPEGSVSTLKIQRTERGDSAVYLCASSSTPTRGNEQFFGPGTRLTVL.

The chain has TRBV18 and TRBJ2-7; D not resolved. CDR1 and CDR2 from the germline V gene are KGHSH and LQKENI. This CDR3 contains 12 residues. V dropped 6 bases and J dropped 5 bases, with 11 bases sitting between them. In DNA, the CDR3 is TGTGCCAGCTCTAACCAGGCCCACGAGCAGTACGTC. Translated: CASSNQAHEQYV.

The DNA for the CDR3 is TGTGCCAGCAGTGGGGACAGTAATCAGCCCCAGCATTTT. This gives the protein CASSGDSNQPQHF. The J gene is TRBJ1-5, the V gene TRBV2; TRBD1 matches at 7 bases. CDR3 length: 13 amino acids. The ends lost 4 bases at V and 4 bases at J; junction bases unmatched: 1. Per the germline V gene, CDR1 is SNHLY and CDR2 is FYNNEI.

The CDR3 sequence is CASSYSRVGELFF. The DNA of the CDR3 is TGTGCCAGCAGTTACTCTCGCGTCGGGGAGCTGTTTTTT. The rearrangement joins TRBV6-6 to TRBJ2-2; no reliable D call. In germline, CDR1 is MNHNY, CDR2 SVGAGI (reference sequence). V lost 0 bases to trimming and J lost 7 bases, with 6 bases between them. This CDR3 has 13 residues.

The V and J genes are TRBV19 and TRBJ2-4; TRBD1 might be the D (6 bases). Germline loops: CDR1 LNHDA, CDR2 SQIVND (reference sequence). V shed 4 bases and J shed 5 bases, with 15 bases lying between them. The CDR3 has 15 residues. The CDR3 sequence: CASSTYRVSQNIQYF. The CDR3 DNA follows: TGTGCCAGTAGTACATACAGGGTTAGCCAAAACATTCAGTACTTC.